This T cell receptor (beta chain) came from a study of cytomegalovirus exposure and HLA in healthy donors (dated by TCRdb to 2016 to 2017). In the study overall: An earlier analysis of several hundred of the donors reported approximately 260 Gb of sequence data and around 120 million unique TCR beta sequences obtained from 180 million or so T cells. An early release that covered around 590 HLA-typed donors contained approximately 300 gigabases of sequencing data and 85 million to 100 million unique TCR sequences. Of the 398 genotyped donors, approximately 82% fell in the genetic ancestry cluster associated with self-reported Caucasian donors. The study aimed to test whether cataloging public T cell receptors could reveal signatures of past pathogen exposure. The study used immunosequencing to profile the T cell repertoires of 600 to 850 subjects and linked those repertoires to cytomegalovirus serostatus. A separate validation cohort of roughly 120 different subjects was used in addition to the approximately 640-subject first cohort. To predict cytomegalovirus infection status, the study brought together high-throughput TCR immunosequencing, statistical association of individual TCRs with disease status, and machine learning. To study patterns of TCR occurrence, a later analysis re-analyzed previously published TCR beta repertoires from around 700 donors and added high-resolution HLA genotyping. The later analysis used no new phenotypic data to find candidate immune exposures, relying instead on TCR beta sequences and their occurrence across donors. An earlier analysis of some 600 of the donors applied high-throughput TCR beta sequencing to assess whether each TCR beta V gene segment acted as functional or pseudogenic. Donor age, sex, ethnicity and CMV serostatus were collected together with the repertoire data. A later genetic analysis took genome-wide SNP genotypes for about 65% of the 666 donors and used that subset as a discovery cohort. Every discovery cohort repertoire had been produced on one sequencing platform. Both class I and class II loci were covered by HLA typing, at four-digit resolution. The number of donors typed differed by locus, with roughly 620-630 for A, B, C, DRB1 and DQB1, more than 500 for DQA1, 600 to 610 for DPA1, and around 430 for DPB1. Because of strong linkage in the cohort, four to six DR-DQ haplotypes were treated as single units for association and clustering. Among 300 to 500 genotyped donors of the cohort, an average of approximately 200,000 unique TCR beta nucleotide sequences was sequenced per donor, of which approximately 18% were non-productive. Broader findings and caveats from the paper: Several of the top co-occurrence clusters appeared to be linked to parvovirus B19, influenza, CMV and Epstein-Barr virus, according to a later analysis. The cohort was sequenced for TCR beta chains only, and without alpha or paired-chain data the features that could be detected were limited. Some IMGT-functional V segments, including TRBV6-2 and TRBV6-3, could not be distinguished by the 87-base-pair reads and were therefore excluded. A later analysis found that HLA-associated TCR beta chains were more clonally expanded and had lower generation probabilities than equally common non-associated chains. A few of the identified cytomegalovirus-associated TCR beta chains were confirmed in vitro to be specific for cytomegalovirus antigens. Linkage disequilibrium might explain the correlated functional status among segregating V segments, but an unknown experimental factor could not be ruled out. It was suggested by the authors that the approach could potentially be generalized to other disease states and immunological phenotypes. In a later genetic analysis, a missense DCLRE1C variant was associated with V-gene and J-gene trimming of TCR beta chains, and the association was replicated in an independent cohort. Because some donors lacked HLA typing at each locus, the association tests relied only on the typed subset. In an earlier analysis of 587 of the donors, most TCR beta V segments appeared in productive rearrangements about 87% or about 30% of the time, broadly matching IMGT annotations. In a later genetic analysis, fewer N-insertions in productive TCRs were reported among donors in an Asian-associated ancestry cluster than the roughly 700-donor mean. Because counts were too low, approximately 15 rarely observed V segments, including chromosome 9 orphons, were excluded from the earlier analysis of roughly 580 of the donors. The presence/absence analyses assumed that sequencing depth was roughly uniform across donors, and that assumption may not be true. A later analysis found that most CMV-associated TCR beta chains appeared HLA-restricted, with HLA associations seemingly driven largely by CMV exposure. Strong co-occurrence of HLA alleles, especially DR and DQ, made assigning TCR associations to individual alleles difficult. A further reported finding was that TCR beta sequences accurately predicted the HLA-A and HLA-B alleles for most subjects in the first cohort. According to a later analysis, TCR association rates differed among HLA loci, with DRB1 alleles showing the most associated TCRs and HLA-C alleles showing the fewest. The classifier was reported to diagnose cytomegalovirus status with high specificity and sensitivity in both the original and validation cohorts. For the cohort, immune exposure information was limited to CMV serostatus. The study gave a list of more than 150 TCR beta chains associated with cytomegalovirus. A later analysis associated about 17,000 TCR beta sequences with specific HLA alleles at a false discovery rate of 0.05. Most TCR sequences were observed very rarely across donors, whereas some public TCRs were present in many individuals. A cluster of highly shared sequence variants was judged likely to represent a technical artifact of the sequencing pipeline.

About this clone: There is no known antigen for this receptor. No much larger clone is present one base from it, and per-base qualities are unavailable.

Libraries were prepared through the immunoSEQ multiplex PCR assay. A mixture of 60 forward primers for TCR Vbeta segments and 13 reverse primers for TCR Jbeta segments was used in the multiplex PCR. The CDR3 region of rearranged TCR beta genes was amplified from genomic DNA by a multiplex PCR assay. Amplified TCR beta libraries were sequenced as 87-base-pair reads on the Illumina HiSeq System. On the authors' methods: In a later analysis, tens of millions of unique TCR beta chains were counted across the 500 to 850 repertoires, and some 10 million of these chains were shared by at least two donors. To remove PCR and sequencing errors, raw reads were error-corrected and collapsed into unique sequences using a nearest-neighbor algorithm that merged closely related sequences. V, D and J gene segments were assigned by aligning CDR3 sequences to IMGT reference sequences. For a sequence to be retained, at least a six-nucleotide match to both a V gene segment and a J gene segment was required. Rearrangements were classified as productive when the CDR3 lacked stop codons and remained in frame with V and J, and all other rearrangements were classified as non-productive. Following IMGT convention, CDR3 was defined as the stretch from the second conserved V-encoded cysteine to the conserved J-encoded phenylalanine. In an earlier analysis of approximately 590 of the donors, sequences lacking an unambiguous match to a single V gene segment were excluded. An earlier analysis of about 590 of the donors classified V segments as functional when productive rearrangements were above 56.7% and as segregating when the standard deviation between donors was above 5%. To diagnose cytomegalovirus status from the catalog of TCR beta chain sequences, a statistical classification framework was built. V and J gene assignment, in a later analysis, came from comparing TCR nucleotide sequences with IMGT/GENE-DB human TR gene sequences. A later analysis assigned CDR3 sequences and most-parsimonious VDJ recombination scenarios with the TCRdist pipeline. In a later analysis, every TCR beta chain was defined by the combination of its CDR3 amino acid sequence and its V-gene family, and reads without a unique V-gene family were dropped. A later analysis removed 550 to 650 highly shared, low-generation-probability nucleotide sequences to deal with suspected cross-contamination and a sequencing artifact. In a later analysis, a clonal expansion index was calculated for each public chain from normalized within-repertoire ranks of inferred template counts. A later analysis computed generation probabilities with a VDJ recombination model fitted to out-of-frame rearrangements, and checked the results against IGoR. In a later analysis, TCR-TCR, TCR-HLA and TCR-CMV co-occurrence was scored with hypergeometric tests, and a repertoire-size bias correction was applied to TCR pairs. False discovery rates were estimated in a later analysis by permuting HLA or CMV assignments 20 times. In a later analysis, co-occurring TCRs were grouped using DBSCAN, with TCRdist sequence similarity added in when clustering inside HLA-allele-positive subsets. For co-occurrence clustering, repertoires with fewer than 30,000 or more than 120,000 public chains were excluded, along with about five repertoires with anomalous nucleotide sharing. TCRdb stores this immuneACCESS table with in-frame sequences only. Part of the clones is absent; in the studies checked, under half of the shortfall reflects unresolved V genes, and no reason is known for the rest. V, J and clone size are taken as reported in that table, and D and trimming were inferred from the DNA itself. This sample comprises 100,000 to 150,000 clones, roughly four fifths of them detected only once. Around 5.5% of the sample belongs to the ten largest clones.

CDR1 and CDR2, looked up from the germline V gene, are SGHDN and FVKESK. Spanning cysteine to phenylalanine, the CDR3 consists of 15 amino acids. Only CDR3 DNA remains: 45 bases, in frame from the first base. The junction carries 12 bases between V and J, which are trimmed by 4 bases and 0 bases respectively. The cohort was made up of 500 to 800 healthy bone marrow donors. All cohort members were sampled while nominally healthy, although unrecorded immune exposures were likely present. The donor tested CMV seropositive, placing the donor among the 250 to 350 seropositive members of the cohort. Each donor provided a peripheral blood sample, and peripheral blood mononuclear cells were used for TCR beta sequencing. Genomic DNA extraction from the blood cell samples was performed with the Qiagen DNeasy Blood Extraction Kit.

The specimen sequenced was PBMCs. The chain was built from TRBV14 and TRBJ1-2; the D gene is perhaps TRBD1, on 5 matching bases. This clonotype was sampled from a woman aged 45-65 years in good health and CMV-seropositive. CDR3 region: CASSPGGRANYGYTF. The nucleotide sequence reads TGTGCCAGCAGCCCGGGGGGGAGAGCTAACTATGGCTACACCTTC.